This T cell receptor beta chain stems from a study of blood T cells in healthy people across ages. Overall study results and limits: The fall in TCR beta diversity per million T cells was roughly linear with age. Investigators treated diversity estimates from one million T cells as underestimates.

The authors ran a second PCR of about 7 to 11 cycles using a sample-barcoded 5' primer and a J-beta primer mix. Researchers report that a template-switch adaptor with 12 random nucleotides tagged each cDNA molecule. TCRdb analysed the 5' RACE reads with MiXCR anew, one entry per CDR3 protein. Seen here are about 770,000 distinct CDR3 sequences, around 42% observed once, and the top ten hold around 21%. Germline CDR1 is MGHRA and CDR2 is YSYEKL. V lost 0 bases and J lost 5; bases outside the gene matches: 6. CDR3 size: 15 residues. The study isolated at least 6.5 million PBMCs from each sample. Note on this clonotype: Its target is unknown.

The chain employs TRBV4-1 and TRBJ2-5; 7 positions match TRBD1. This TCR was sampled from a man in his 60s in good health. The sequenced sample was blood. DNA of the CDR3: TGCGCCAGCAGCCAAGAAAGGGGGCGGTTCGAGACCCAGTACTTC. Translated, it gives CASSQERGRFETQYF.